The 4 T cell receptor beta chains reported below all come from one sample, sequenced in a study of shared clonotypes between healthy human individuals. Generated by immunoSEQ multiplex PCR, the TCRdb table keeps only in-frame clones and is missing some. The data contain hundreds of thousands of clones, around 73% of them singletons. Sequencing used memory CD4+ T cells sorted from blood. Subset specified: CD45RA-negative fraction. The receptors shown here come from a woman aged 25 to 39 in good health.

The rearrangement links TRBV5-4 to TRBJ1-4; D ambiguous. This CDR3 has 14 residues. Between the trimmed V and J ends, which lost 2 bases and 4 bases, there was a span of 9 bases. Per germline, CDR1 SGHNT and CDR2 YYREEE (reference sequence). CDR3 sequence reads: CASSFLGDNEKLFF. As DNA, the CDR3 is TGTGCCAGCAGCTTTCTGGGAGATAATGAAAAACTGTTTTTT.

V is TRBV28 and J is TRBJ2-3, with 8 bases identical to TRBD1. Germline V gene data show CDR1 as MDHEN and CDR2 as SYDVKM. CDR3 size: 14 residues. V dropped 7 bases and J dropped 0; count of bases not matched to a gene: 3. The DNA for the CDR3 is TGTGCCAGCATCCGACAGGGGAGCACAGATACGCAGTATTTT. It specifies CASIRQGSTDTQYF.

The V gene is TRBV14, the J gene TRBJ2-1, with 10 bases that match TRBD1. Germline CDR1 and CDR2: SGHDN and FVKESK. Trimming at V came to 4 bases and at J to 5 bases, leaving 11 bases not matched to a gene. This CDR3 contains 17 residues. CDR3 sequence reads: CASSLYSGTGVNNEQFF. The CDR3, as DNA: TGTGCCAGCAGCCTTTACTCCGGGACAGGGGTGAACAATGAGCAGTTCTTC.

The rearrangement joins TRBV4-2 to TRBJ1-4; no clear D. The ends were cut back, 1 base at V and 7 bases at J, with 7 bases in the middle. The CDR3 loop spans 13 amino acids. Germline assignment: CDR1 LGHNA and CDR2 YNFKEQ. The CDR3 DNA reads TGTGCCAGCAGCCAAGTCCGGGCTGAAAAACTGTTTTTT. Translating it yields CASSQVRAEKLFF.